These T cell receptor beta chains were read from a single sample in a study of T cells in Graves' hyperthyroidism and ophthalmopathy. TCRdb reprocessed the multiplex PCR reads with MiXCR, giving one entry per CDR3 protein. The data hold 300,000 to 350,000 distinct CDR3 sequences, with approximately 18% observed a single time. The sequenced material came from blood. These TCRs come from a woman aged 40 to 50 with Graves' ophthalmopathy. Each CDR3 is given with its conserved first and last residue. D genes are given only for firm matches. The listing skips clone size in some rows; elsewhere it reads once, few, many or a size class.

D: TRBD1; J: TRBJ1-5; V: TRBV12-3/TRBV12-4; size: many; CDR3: CASSSRTGEYNQPQHF; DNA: TGTGCCAGCAGTTCCCGGACAGGGGAATACAATCAGCCCCAGCATTTT
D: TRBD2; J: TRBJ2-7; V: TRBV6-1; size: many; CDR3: CASIDGGYEQYF; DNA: TGTGCCAGCATCGACGGGGGGTACGAGCAGTACTTC
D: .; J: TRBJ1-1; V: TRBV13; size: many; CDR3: CASSRMGDTEAFF; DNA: TGTGCCAGCAGCCGAATGGGTGACACTGAAGCTTTCTTT
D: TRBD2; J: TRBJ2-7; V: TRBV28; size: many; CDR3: CASSFVGLAGNEQYF; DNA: TGTGCCAGCAGTTTCGTAGGGCTAGCGGGAAACGAGCAGTACTTC
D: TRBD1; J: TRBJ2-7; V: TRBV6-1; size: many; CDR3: CASTGTGGYEQYF; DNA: TGTGCCAGTACCGGGACAGGGGGCTACGAGCAGTACTTC
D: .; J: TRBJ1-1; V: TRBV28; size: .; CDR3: CASCPQNPLLKLNTEAFF; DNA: TGTGCCAGCTGCCCACAAAACCCCCTCTTGAAGTTGAACACTGAAGCCTTCTTT
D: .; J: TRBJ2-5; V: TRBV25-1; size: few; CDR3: CASSEYFRGQGYQETQYF; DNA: TGTGCCAGCAGTGAATATTTTCGGGGGCAGGGTTACCAAGAGACCCAGTACTTC
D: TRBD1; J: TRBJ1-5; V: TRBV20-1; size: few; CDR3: CSANVGGSSQPQHF; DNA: TGCAGTGCCAACGTAGGGGGCTCAAGTCAGCCCCAGCATTTT
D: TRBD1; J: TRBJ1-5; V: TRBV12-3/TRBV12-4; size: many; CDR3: CASTQGRGNQPQHF; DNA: TGTGCCAGCACCCAGGGCAGGGGGAATCAGCCCCAGCATTTT
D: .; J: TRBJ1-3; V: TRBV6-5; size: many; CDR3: CASRSSGNTIYF; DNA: TGTGCCAGCAGAAGCTCTGGAAACACCATATATTTT
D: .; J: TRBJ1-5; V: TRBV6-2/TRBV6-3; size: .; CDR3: CASSYRQTYNQPQHF; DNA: TGTGCCAGCAGTTATCGACAGACTTACAATCAGCCCCAGCATTTT
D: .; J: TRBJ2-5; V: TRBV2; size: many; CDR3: CASSETGPLETQYF; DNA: TGTGCCAGCAGTGAAACGGGACCTCTGGAGACCCAGTACTTC
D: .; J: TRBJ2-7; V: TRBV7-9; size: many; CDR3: CASSATGLDYEQYF; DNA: TGTGCCAGCAGCGCAACGGGGTTGGACTACGAGCAGTACTTC
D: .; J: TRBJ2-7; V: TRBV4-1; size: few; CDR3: CASSQESASHEQYF; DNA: TGCGCCAGCAGCCAAGAGAGTGCTAGCCACGAGCAGTACTTC
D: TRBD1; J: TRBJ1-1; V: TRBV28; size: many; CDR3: CASSPPGQEAFF; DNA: TGTGCCAGCAGCCCCCCGGGACAGGAAGCTTTCTTT
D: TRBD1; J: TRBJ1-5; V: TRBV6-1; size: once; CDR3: CASSLEDRGNQPQHF; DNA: TGTGCCAGCAGTCTGGAGGACAGGGGTAATCAGCCCCAGCATTTT
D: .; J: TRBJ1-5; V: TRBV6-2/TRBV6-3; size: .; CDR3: CASSYSYPSQPQHF; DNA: TGTGCCAGCAGTTACTCATATCCCTCTCAGCCCCAGCATTTT
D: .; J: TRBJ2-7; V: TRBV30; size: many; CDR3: CARYEQYF; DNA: TGTGCCAGATACGAGCAGTACTTC
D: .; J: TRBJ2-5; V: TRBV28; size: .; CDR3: CASSLDFYQETQYF; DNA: TGTGCCAGCAGTTTAGACTTTTACCAAGAGACCCAGTACTTC
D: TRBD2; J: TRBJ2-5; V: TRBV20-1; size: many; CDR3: CSGGADMLSQETQYF; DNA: TGCAGCGGGGGGGCGGACATGTTGAGTCAAGAGACCCAGTACTTC
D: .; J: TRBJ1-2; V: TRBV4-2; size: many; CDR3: CASSQRAGAYGYTF; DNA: TGTGCCAGCAGCCAAAGGGCAGGGGCATATGGCTACACCTTC
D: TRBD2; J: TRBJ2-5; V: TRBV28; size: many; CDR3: CASSQTSGKIETQYF; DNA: TGTGCCAGCAGTCAGACTAGCGGGAAAATAGAGACCCAGTACTTC
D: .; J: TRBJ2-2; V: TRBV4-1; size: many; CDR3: CASSPGSRGTGELFF; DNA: TGCGCCAGCAGCCCTGGATCTCGGGGCACCGGGGAGCTGTTTTTT
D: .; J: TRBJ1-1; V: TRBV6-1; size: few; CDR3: CASSPRLGEAFF; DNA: TGTGCCAGCAGTCCGAGACTCGGGGAAGCTTTCTTT
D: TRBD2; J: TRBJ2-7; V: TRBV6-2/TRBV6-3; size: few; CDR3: CASTGGSYEQYF; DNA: TGTGCCAGCACGGGAGGGTCCTACGAGCAGTACTTC
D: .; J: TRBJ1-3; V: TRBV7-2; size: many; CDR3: CASSFGRAGNTIYF; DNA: TGTGCCAGCAGCTTTGGCAGGGCTGGAAACACCATATATTTT
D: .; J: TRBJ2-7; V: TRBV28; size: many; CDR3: CASSFTGILYEQYF; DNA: TGTGCCAGCAGTTTTACGGGAATCCTGTACGAGCAGTACTTC
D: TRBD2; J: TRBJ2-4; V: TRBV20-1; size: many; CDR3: CSARDGTSFKNIQYF; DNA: TGCAGTGCTAGAGACGGGACTAGCTTTAAAAACATTCAGTACTTC
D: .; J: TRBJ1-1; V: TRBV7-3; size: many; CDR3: CASSPGTLQAFF; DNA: TGTGCCAGCAGTCCCGGAACACTCCAAGCTTTCTTT
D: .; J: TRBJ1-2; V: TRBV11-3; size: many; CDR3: CASSPTAGQLHYGYTF; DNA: TGTGCCAGCAGCCCCACTGCAGGGCAACTGCACTATGGCTACACCTTC
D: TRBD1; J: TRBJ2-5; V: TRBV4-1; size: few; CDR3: CASSDRDRTGQETQYF; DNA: TGCGCCAGCAGCGACCGGGACAGAACGGGGCAAGAGACCCAGTACTTC
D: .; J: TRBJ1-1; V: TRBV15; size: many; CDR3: CATSSWRNNTEAFF; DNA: TGTGCCACCAGCAGCTGGCGGAACAACACTGAAGCTTTCTTT
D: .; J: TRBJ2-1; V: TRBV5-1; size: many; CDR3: CASSLDQGFYNEQFF; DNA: TGCGCCAGCAGCTTGGATCAGGGATTCTACAATGAGCAGTTCTTC
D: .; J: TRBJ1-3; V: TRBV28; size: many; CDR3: CASSSKWGNTIYF; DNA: TGTGCCAGCAGTTCTAAGTGGGGAAACACCATATATTTT
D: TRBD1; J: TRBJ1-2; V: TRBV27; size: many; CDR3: CASSSYPGTGVYGYTF; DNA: TGTGCCAGCAGTTCGTATCCCGGGACAGGGGTCTATGGCTACACCTTC
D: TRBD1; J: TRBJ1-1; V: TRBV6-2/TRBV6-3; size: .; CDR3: CASSSGTGTEAFF; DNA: TGTGCCAGCAGTTCCGGGACAGGGACCGAAGCTTTCTTT
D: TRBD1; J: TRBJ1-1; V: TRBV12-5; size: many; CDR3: CASGSTTGGITEAFF; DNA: TGTGCTAGTGGTTCAACGACAGGGGGTATCACTGAAGCTTTCTTT
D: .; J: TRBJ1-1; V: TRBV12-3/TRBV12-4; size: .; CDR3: CASTQGRRNTEAFF; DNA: TGTGCCAGCACCCAGGGTCGGAGGAACACTGAAGCTTTCTTT
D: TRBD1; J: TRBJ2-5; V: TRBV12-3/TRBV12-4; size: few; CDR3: CASRAGGPDYETQYF; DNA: TGTGCCAGCAGAGCAGGGGGTCCGGATTACGAGACCCAGTACTTC
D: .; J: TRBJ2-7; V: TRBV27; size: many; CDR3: CASSLSASSHEQYF; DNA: TGTGCCAGCAGTTTATCAGCTAGTTCCCACGAGCAGTACTTC
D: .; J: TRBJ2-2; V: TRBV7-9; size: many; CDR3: CASRARTNTGELFF; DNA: TGTGCCAGCAGAGCCAGAACGAACACCGGGGAGCTGTTTTTT
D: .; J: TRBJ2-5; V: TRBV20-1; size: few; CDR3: CSAATGWLGTQYF; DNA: TGCAGTGCTGCGACGGGATGGCTGGGGACCCAGTACTTC
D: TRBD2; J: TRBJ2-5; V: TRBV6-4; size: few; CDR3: CASSLDLAGGETQYF; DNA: TGTGCCAGCAGTTTGGATCTAGCGGGAGGAGAGACCCAGTACTTC
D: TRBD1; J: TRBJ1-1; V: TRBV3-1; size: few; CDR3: CASSIQGAGWMTTEAFF; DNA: TGTGCCAGCAGCATCCAGGGGGCGGGGTGGATGACCACTGAAGCTTTCTTT
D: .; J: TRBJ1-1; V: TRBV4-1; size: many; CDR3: CASSQGYDKNTEAFF; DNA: TGCGCCAGCAGCCAAGGCTACGACAAGAACACTGAAGCTTTCTTT
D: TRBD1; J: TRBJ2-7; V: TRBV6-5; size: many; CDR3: CASSSIPGQGAYEQYF; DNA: TGTGCCAGCAGTTCTATACCGGGACAGGGCGCCTACGAGCAGTACTTC
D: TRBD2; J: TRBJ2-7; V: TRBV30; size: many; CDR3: CAWSLLAGYEQYF; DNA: TGTGCCTGGAGTTTGTTAGCGGGATACGAGCAGTACTTC
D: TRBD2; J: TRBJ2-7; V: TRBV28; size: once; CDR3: CASSPSAGGRYEQYF; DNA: TGTGCCAGCAGCCCTTCAGCGGGGGGGCGGTACGAGCAGTACTTC
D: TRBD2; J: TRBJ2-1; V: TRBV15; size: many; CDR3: CASQREGQYNEQFF; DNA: TGTGCCAGTCAGCGGGAGGGCCAGTACAATGAGCAGTTCTTC
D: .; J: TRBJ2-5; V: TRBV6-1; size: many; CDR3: CASSIVQETQYF; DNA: TGTGCCAGCAGTATCGTACAAGAGACCCAGTACTTC
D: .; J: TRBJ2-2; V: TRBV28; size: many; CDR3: CASSDGVRLFF; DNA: TGTGCCAGCAGTGATGGAGTCCGGCTGTTTTTT
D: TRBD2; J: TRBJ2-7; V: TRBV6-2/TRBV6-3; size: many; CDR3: CASSYPTSGTDTYEQYF; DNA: TGTGCCAGCAGTTACCCAACTAGCGGGACAGATACCTACGAGCAGTACTTC
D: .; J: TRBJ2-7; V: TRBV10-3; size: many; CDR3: CAISEESYEQYF; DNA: TGTGCCATCAGTGAGGAATCCTACGAGCAGTACTTC
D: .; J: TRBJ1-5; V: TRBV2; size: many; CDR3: CASRTYMEQPQHF; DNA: TGTGCCAGCAGGACCTACATGGAACAGCCCCAGCATTTT
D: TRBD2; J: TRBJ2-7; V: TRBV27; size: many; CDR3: CASSSIAGGRYEQYF; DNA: TGTGCCAGCAGCTCCATAGCGGGAGGGCGGTACGAGCAGTACTTC
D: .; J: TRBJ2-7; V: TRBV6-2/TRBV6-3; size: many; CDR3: CASSLASGEQYF; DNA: TGTGCCAGCAGTCTCGCTAGTGGCGAGCAGTACTTC
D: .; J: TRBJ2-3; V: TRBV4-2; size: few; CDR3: CASSHLQGTPRTDTQYF; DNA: TGTGCCAGCAGCCACCTACAGGGTACCCCACGCACAGATACGCAGTATTTT